This entry describes one TCR beta chain. The sample belongs to a study of blood T cell repertoires in COVID-19. Study-level information: Acute-phase and convalescent COVID-19 samples originated in the United States, Italy and Spain. Nucleic acid was either cDNA or gDNA, and it came from T cells, B-cell-depleted T cells, or PBMCs.

The V end was cut by 4 bases, the J end by 4 bases, with 13 bases between. Looked up from germline, CDR1 is LGHNA and CDR2 is YNFKEQ. The CDR3 totals 15 residues. As originally analysed: Reference gene primer amplification gave estimated nucleated cell counts. Here immunoSEQ multiplex PCR was the method, and the copy in TCRdb shows in-frame clones only, minus some. For V, J and clone size, that table is used; D and trimming come from the DNA. The sample includes roughly 120,000 clones, 90% of them seen just once. The sample comprised peripheral blood. The chain is built from TRBV4-2 and TRBJ2-2, with D perhaps matching TRBD2 (7 bases). The clonotype was recovered from a man aged 45 to 65 with active COVID-19. CDR3 bases: TGTGCCAGCAGCCCGCGGGGGCTAAGCACCGGGGAGCTGTTTTTT. As protein: CASSPRGLSTGELFF.